The clone carrying this T cell receptor (beta chain) appeared once. Its cognate antigen is unknown. The data were obtained in a study of shared clonotypes between healthy human individuals. The V gene end was trimmed by 6 bases and the J gene end by 4 bases; junction bases not matched to a gene: 4. Germline V lookup: CDR1 LNHDA, CDR2 SQIVND (reference sequence). CDR3 length: 15 residues. Sequencing on ten immunoSEQ deep assay plates was performed for unsorted PBMC DNA. TCRdb's copy holds only in-frame clones and misses some; the assay was immunoSEQ multiplex PCR. The data contain about half a million clones, around 80% of them singletons. Overall study findings and caveats: Deeper or shallower sequencing was expected to change how clonotypes are shared among donors.

Healthy adults negative for HIV, lacking recent acute infections or vaccinations, served as donors. Caucasian adults residing in Nashville, Tennessee made up all the donors. Input material: PBMCs. The sequence was collected from a woman in her thirties or forties in good health. Some clones in this sample may be carry-over from other donors' samples. The rearrangement uses TRBV19 and TRBJ2-2; TRBD1 agrees at 11 bases. The CDR3, as DNA: TGTGCCAGTAGCGGACAGGGGGCTCTCACCGGGGAGCTGTTTTTT. It translates to CASSGQGALTGELFF.